What follows are 23 T cell receptor beta chains derived from one specimen sequenced in a study of blood T cell repertoires in COVID-19. Clones were read by immunoSEQ multiplex PCR, and TCRdb kept only the in-frame ones, dropping some. The sample contains about 400,000 clones, about 90% of which appear only once. The specimen sequenced was PBMCs or T cells enriched from blood (not recorded which). These receptors came from a man aged 40-55 years in a cohort exposed to, infected with or recovered from COVID-19 (not recorded which).

CDR3 protein: CASSLVVGGVGETQYF. The DNA for the CDR3 is TGCGCCAGCAGCTTGGTTGTGGGAGGGGTCGGGGAGACCCAGTACTTC. The V gene is TRBV5-1, the J gene TRBJ2-5; 7 bases match TRBD2. Losses at the gene ends were 0 bases for V and 5 bases for J; bases not matched to a gene: 10. The CDR3 contains 16 residues. Germline CDR1 reads SGHRS; CDR2 reads YFSETQ.

The chain recombines TRBV5-1 with TRBJ2-2, with D tentatively TRBD2 (5 bases). V was shortened by 5 bases and J by 6 bases, with 17 bases between the two germline ends. Germline CDR1 reads SGHRS; CDR2 reads YFSETQ. This CDR3 contains 15 residues. DNA for the CDR3: TGCGCCAGCAGATCACTAGTGTCCGCTCCCGGGGAGCTGTTTTTT. It is translated as CASRSLVSAPGELFF.

CDR3 in amino acids: CASSQGARPQHF. CDR3 DNA sequence: TGTGCCAGCAGCCAGGGGGCCCGGCCCCAGCATTTT. The genes are TRBV3-1 (or the pseudogene TRBV3-2) and TRBJ1-5; D is possibly TRBD1 (6 bases). CDR1 and CDR2 (germline): LGHDT, YNNKEL (reference sequence). The V end was cut by 3 bases, the J end by 9 bases, with 9 bases between. This CDR3 spans 12 amino acids.

The chain combines TRBV6-5 with TRBJ2-7; 9 nucleotides line up with TRBD2. The CDR3 sequence is 14 residues long. CDR1 is MNHEY and CDR2 is SVGAGI in the germline V gene. The trim removed 6 bases at V and 3 bases at J, leaving 6 bases unmatched. Here the CDR3 DNA reads TGTGCCAGCAGCTTGACTAGCGGTATCTACGAGCAGTACTTC. Amino acids: CASSLTSGIYEQYF.

The gene calls are TRBV19 and TRBJ2-1; D perhaps matches TRBD2 (9 bases). V lost 7 bases to trimming and J lost 6 bases, with 19 bases between them. CDR1 is LNHDA, CDR2 SQIVND, per germline (reference sequence). The CDR3 covers 15 residues. CDR3 DNA sequence: TGTGCCAGTACCCACAGGGGGGGACTAGCCAATGAGCAGTTCTTC. This gives the protein CASTHRGGLANEQFF.

The chain is built from TRBV28 and TRBJ1-2, with D perhaps TRBD1 (5 bases). Germline V lookup: CDR1 MDHEN, CDR2 SYDVKM. The CDR3 is 12 residues long. The V and J ends lost 10 bases and 8 bases respectively, with 17 bases between them. The CDR3 DNA follows: TGTGCCACTCCAACAGGTATAGGCGGCTACACCTTC. This gives the protein CATPTGIGGYTF.

The chain recombines TRBV9 with TRBJ2-3, with TRBD2 identical over 11 bases. V lost 0 bases, J lost 3 bases, and 3 bases stayed unmatched. Looked up from germline, CDR1 is SGDLS and CDR2 is YYNGEE. This CDR3 has 16 amino acids. CDR3 residues: CASSVAPSGRTDTQYF. DNA of the CDR3: TGTGCCAGCAGCGTAGCGCCTAGCGGGAGGACAGATACGCAGTATTTT.

The chain links TRBV18 to TRBJ1-1; 8 positions agree with TRBD1. The CDR3 totals 15 residues. Germline assignment: CDR1 KGHSH and CDR2 LQKENI. V was pared by 3 bases and J by 1 base, with 4 bases of the junction left unmatched. This chain's CDR3 is CASSPAGTGNTEAFF. The CDR3 region has the DNA TGTGCCAGCTCACCTGCCGGGACAGGGAACACTGAAGCTTTCTTT.

This clone was seen only once. The chain has TRBV4-2 and TRBJ2-1; tentative D call: TRBD2 (6 bases). Trimming removed 0 bases at V and 0 bases at J, with 18 bases between. The CDR3 covers 19 residues. Germline V CDR1 and CDR2: LGHNA, YNFKEQ. The CDR3 sequence: CASSQDPSVDASSYNEQFF. For the CDR3, the DNA is TGTGCCAGCAGCCAAGACCCTAGCGTGGACGCCAGCTCCTACAATGAGCAGTTCTTC.

The chain couples TRBV7-3 to TRBJ2-1; 7 positions agree with TRBD1. J lost 2 bases, V lost 5 bases, and 6 bases had no gene match. The CDR3 totals 15 residues. The germline V gene has CDR1 SGHTA and CDR2 FQGTGA. As DNA, the CDR3 is TGTGCCAGCAGCCCAGACAGGGCTCCCTACAATGAGCAGTTCTTC. It codes for CASSPDRAPYNEQFF.

V is TRBV18 and J is TRBJ1-3; 7 bases are a match to TRBD1. V trimming: 8 bases; J trimming: 3 bases; junction bases outside the gene matches: 16. From germline, CDR1 is KGHSH and CDR2 LQKENI. The CDR3 is 17 residues long. The CDR3 coding sequence is TGTGCCAGCATCCGGGACAGACTTTCTTCTAGTGGAAACACCATATATTTT. It yields the protein CASIRDRLSSSGNTIYF.

This clone appeared a single time. The rearrangement joins TRBV5-1 to TRBJ1-4; 9 nucleotides agree with TRBD1. J gave up 3 bases and V 0 bases, and 3 bases lay outside the gene matches. There are 16 residues in the CDR3. CDR1 is SGHRS and CDR2 is YFSETQ in the germline V gene. The CDR3 protein is CASSLGTGAANEKLFF. The CDR3 DNA sequence: TGCGCCAGCAGCTTGGGGACAGGGGCAGCTAATGAAAAACTGTTTTTT.

This clone has just a few counts. The chain uses TRBV27 and TRBJ1-4, with D uncertain. The V end was cut by 2 bases, the J end by 0 bases, with 7 bases between. Per the germline V gene, CDR1 is MNHEY and CDR2 is SMNVEV (reference sequence). The CDR3 length is 15 residues. The CDR3 nucleotides read TGTGCCAGCAGTTTACGGGTGGCAACTAATGAAAAACTGTTTTTT. Protein product: CASSLRVATNEKLFF.

The J gene is TRBJ1-6, the V gene TRBV30, with D possibly being TRBD1 (5 bases). V shed 2 bases and J shed 3 bases, with 8 bases lying between them. The CDR3 is 14 amino acids. Germline CDR1 GTSNPN, CDR2 SVGIG (reference sequence). CDR3 sequence (DNA): TGTGCCTGGAGTCAAGGACACTATAATTCACCCCTCCACTTT. Translated: CAWSQGHYNSPLHF.

The chain is built from TRBV3-1 (or the pseudogene TRBV3-2) and TRBJ2-7, with 10 positions matching TRBD1. The CDR3 loop spans 16 amino acids. The V and J ends lost 4 bases and 3 bases, in that order; junction bases with no gene match: 9. Germline CDR1 reads LGHDT; CDR2 reads YNNKEL (reference sequence). The CDR3 DNA reads as TGTGCCAGCAGCCCAGAGCTAGGACAGGGGGTCTACGAGCAGTACTTC. The encoded protein is CASSPELGQGVYEQYF.

The chain couples TRBV10-3 to TRBJ1-3; 9 bases align to TRBD1. CDR3 length: 14 residues. Germline V gene data show CDR1 as ENHRY and CDR2 as SYGVKD. V shed 4 bases, J shed 8 bases, and the junction held 6 bases outside the gene matches. CDR3 protein: CAISGGQGWDTIYF. As DNA, the CDR3 is TGTGCCATCAGTGGAGGACAGGGGTGGGACACCATATATTTT.

The chain has TRBV18 and TRBJ1-1, with 7 bases lining up with TRBD1. Unmatched junction bases numbered 6, after V lost 0 bases and J lost 5 bases. The CDR3 is made up of 15 amino acids. Germline V gives CDR1 KGHSH, CDR2 LQKENI. CDR3 amino acids: CASSPPGTVGTEAFF. The CDR3 nucleotides read TGTGCCAGCTCACCACCCGGGACAGTCGGGACTGAAGCTTTCTTT.

V usage is TRBV7-8 and J usage is TRBJ1-6; 9 bases match TRBD1. Germline values: CDR1 SGHVS, CDR2 FQNEAQ. J lost 0 bases, V lost 5 bases, and 5 bases had no gene match. This CDR3 has 17 amino acids. CDR3 nucleotide sequence: TGTGCCAGCAGCCCCCGGACAGGGGCCTCCTATAATTCACCCCTCCACTTT. It codes for CASSPRTGASYNSPLHF.

The chain links TRBV7-2 to TRBJ1-1; D is uncertain. In germline, CDR1 is SGHTA, CDR2 FQGNSA. The V gene lost 5 bases and the J gene lost 3 bases, with 10 bases spanning the gap. The CDR3 length is 13 residues. Here the CDR3 DNA reads TGTGCCAGCAGCGCCCAGGTAGACACTGAAGCTTTCTTT. This translates into CASSAQVDTEAFF.

This clone has a single count. V usage is TRBV9 and J usage is TRBJ2-2; D is unclear. Germline V gives CDR1 SGDLS, CDR2 YYNGEE. This CDR3 has 14 residues. V lost 0 bases and J 5 bases, leaving 8 bases between the germline ends. The CDR3 DNA reads as TGTGCCAGCAGCGTAGAGTCGGGTACCGGGGAGCTGTTTTTT. Protein product: CASSVESGTGELFF.

The gene calls are TRBV5-1 and TRBJ2-3; TRBD2 is a possible D gene (6 bases). The germline V gene encodes CDR1 SGHRS and CDR2 YFSETQ. Trimming stripped 0 bases from V and 3 bases from J, with 8 bases between. The CDR3 runs to 14 residues. In DNA, the CDR3 is TGCGCCAGCAGCTTGGGGGACTTTACAGATACGCAGTATTTT. This codes for CASSLGDFTDTQYF.

CDR3 sequence: CASSQLYADTQYF. The CDR3 DNA reads as TGCGCCAGCAGCCAATTATATGCAGATACGCAGTATTTT. The chain carries TRBV4-1 and TRBJ2-3; unclear D gene. Trimming took off 2 bases at V and 4 bases at J, with 7 bases between the two ends. This CDR3 comprises 13 residues. Germline V gives CDR1 MGHRA, CDR2 YSYEKL.

In nucleotides, the CDR3 is TGCGCCAGCAGCTTGGGAGGACAGGGGAATTATGGCTACACCTTC. It yields the protein CASSLGGQGNYGYTF. The rearrangement links TRBV5-1 to TRBJ1-2; 9 nucleotides agree with TRBD1. CDR1 and CDR2 from the germline V gene are SGHRS and YFSETQ. The CDR3 is made up of 15 amino acids. Trimming cost V 0 bases and J 5 bases; bases outside gene matches: 5.